A selection of T cell receptor beta chains follows, all from one sample in a study of T cell repertoires in cytomegalovirus infection. Their cognate antigens are unknown. Each CDR3 protein gets one entry after TCRdb re-called the reads with MiXCR. The data hold about 890,000 distinct CDR3 sequences, with roughly 30% observed a single time. This specimen consisted of cultured CD8+ T cells from PBMCs, obtained from culture after CMV antigen stimulation. These receptors came from a human donor in good health (CMV status not recorded). Some clones in this sample may be carry-over from other donors' samples. The CDR3 runs from the conserved cysteine through the conserved F or W. D genes are given only for firm matches. The size entry is marked missing in some rows and otherwise reads once, few, many or a size class.

j_gene: TRBJ1-5; v_gene: TRBV10-3; d_gene: NA; abundance: few; CDR3nt: TGTGCCATCAGTGAGTGGCTCAATCAGCCCCAGCATTTT; CDR3aa: CAISEWLNQPQHF
j_gene: TRBJ2-2; v_gene: TRBV7-6; d_gene: NA; abundance: many; CDR3nt: TGTGCCAGCAGCTTAGCGCGGGGCAGAACGAACACCGGGGAGCTGTTTTTT; CDR3aa: CASSLARGRTNTGELFF
j_gene: TRBJ1-1; v_gene: TRBV6-5; d_gene: TRBD1; abundance: NA; CDR3nt: TGTGCCAGCAGTTTCACGTTCAGGGGGAGGTCTGAAGCTTTCTTT; CDR3aa: CASSFTFRGRSEAFF
j_gene: TRBJ1-2; v_gene: TRBV29-1; d_gene: TRBD1; abundance: NA; CDR3nt: TGCAGCGCCCAGGACAGGAGCTACACCTTC; CDR3aa: CSAQDRSYTF
j_gene: TRBJ1-5; v_gene: TRBV15; d_gene: NA; abundance: few; CDR3nt: TGTGCCACCAGCCCGGGAGAGGAGGGATATAGCAATCAGCCCCAGCATTTT; CDR3aa: CATSPGEEGYSNQPQHF
j_gene: TRBJ2-1; v_gene: TRBV3-1; d_gene: NA; abundance: many; CDR3nt: TGTGCCAGCAGCCAATTCGGGGGAACCTACAATGAGCAGTTCTTC; CDR3aa: CASSQFGGTYNEQFF
j_gene: TRBJ1-2; v_gene: TRBV4-1; d_gene: NA; abundance: NA; CDR3nt: TGCGCCAGCAGCCAAGGCTCCCGACGGGGAGTTGACTATGGCTACACCTTC; CDR3aa: CASSQGSRRGVDYGYTF
j_gene: TRBJ1-6; v_gene: TRBV6-5; d_gene: TRBD1; abundance: many; CDR3nt: TGTGCCAGCAGTACCTCGACAGGGGGCGATTCTAATTCACCCCTCCACTTT; CDR3aa: CASSTSTGGDSNSPLHF
j_gene: TRBJ2-2; v_gene: TRBV7-9; d_gene: TRBD1; abundance: few; CDR3nt: TGTGCCAGCAGCTTGGAGACAGGGGCCTGGACCGGGGAGCTGTTTTTT; CDR3aa: CASSLETGAWTGELFF
j_gene: TRBJ2-3; v_gene: TRBV7-6; d_gene: NA; abundance: many; CDR3nt: TGTGCCAGCAGCGTCCGGGAAGTGGCAGATACGCAGTATTTT; CDR3aa: CASSVREVADTQYF
j_gene: TRBJ2-3; v_gene: TRBV11-3; d_gene: NA; abundance: NA; CDR3nt: TGTGCCAGCAGCTGGACAGCCAATCCCCAAGATACGCAGTATTTT; CDR3aa: CASSWTANPQDTQYF
j_gene: TRBJ1-2; v_gene: TRBV4-1; d_gene: NA; abundance: few; CDR3nt: TGCGCCAGCAGCCCCCGTCTTAGAGGAGGGGAGTTTCGAGGCTACACCTTC; CDR3aa: CASSPRLRGGEFRGYTF
j_gene: TRBJ2-1; v_gene: TRBV7-6; d_gene: TRBD2; abundance: NA; CDR3nt: TGTGCCAGCAGCCCCGACCCTAGCGGGGGGGACGATGAGCAGTTCTTC; CDR3aa: CASSPDPSGGDDEQFF
j_gene: TRBJ1-1; v_gene: TRBV4-3; d_gene: NA; abundance: few; CDR3nt: TGCGCCAGCAGCCAAGATGGCGGATCCACTGAAGCTTTCTTT; CDR3aa: CASSQDGGSTEAFF
j_gene: TRBJ1-1; v_gene: TRBV7-9; d_gene: NA; abundance: NA; CDR3nt: TGTGCCAGCAGCCCGTTCGAAACTGAAGCTTTCTTT; CDR3aa: CASSPFETEAFF
j_gene: TRBJ2-3; v_gene: TRBV7-2; d_gene: NA; abundance: many; CDR3nt: TGTGCCAGCAGCTTCCGGGACCGCCACACAGATACGCAGTATTTT; CDR3aa: CASSFRDRHTDTQYF
j_gene: TRBJ1-2; v_gene: TRBV6-6; d_gene: TRBD1; abundance: NA; CDR3nt: TGTGCCAGCAGTTACAAACAGGGGCAGGGGTATGGCTACACCTTC; CDR3aa: CASSYKQGQGYGYTF
j_gene: TRBJ2-6; v_gene: TRBV7-9; d_gene: TRBD1; abundance: many; CDR3nt: TGTGCCAGCAGCTTCCCGGCAGGGGGCAAAGTAACCGGGGCCAACGTCCTGACTTTC; CDR3aa: CASSFPAGGKVTGANVLTF
j_gene: TRBJ2-2; v_gene: TRBV10-3; d_gene: TRBD2; abundance: few; CDR3nt: TGTGCCATCAGTGAGGCGGGACTAGCGGGGGTTCCGAACACCGGGGAGCTGTTTTTT; CDR3aa: CAISEAGLAGVPNTGELFF
j_gene: TRBJ2-7; v_gene: TRBV7-9; d_gene: TRBD1; abundance: NA; CDR3nt: TGTGCCAGCAGCTCATCGGACAGGGAAGTTGTTCCCTACGAGCAGTACTTC; CDR3aa: CASSSSDREVVPYEQYF
j_gene: TRBJ2-7; v_gene: TRBV6-5; d_gene: NA; abundance: few; CDR3nt: TGTGCCAGCAGTTCCCAGCCCGGCGAGCAGTACTTC; CDR3aa: CASSSQPGEQYF
j_gene: TRBJ2-7; v_gene: TRBV7-6; d_gene: NA; abundance: many; CDR3nt: TGTGCCAGCAGCTTGTCAGGGGCAGAGTCCTACGAGCAGTACTTC; CDR3aa: CASSLSGAESYEQYF
j_gene: TRBJ2-4; v_gene: TRBV6-5; d_gene: NA; abundance: NA; CDR3nt: TGTGCCAGCAGTTCCGGGGACATTCCTTATGAGTTAGCCAAAAACATTCAGTACTTC; CDR3aa: CASSSGDIPYELAKNIQYF
j_gene: TRBJ2-7; v_gene: TRBV10-2; d_gene: NA; abundance: few; CDR3nt: TGCGCCAGCAGCCAGGACCTCACCTACGAGCAGTACTTC; CDR3aa: CASSQDLTYEQYF
j_gene: TRBJ1-1; v_gene: TRBV19; d_gene: NA; abundance: NA; CDR3nt: TGTGCCAGTAGTATACTTGGGACACTAGAAGCTTTCTTT; CDR3aa: CASSILGTLEAFF
j_gene: TRBJ2-1; v_gene: TRBV7-6; d_gene: NA; abundance: many; CDR3nt: TGTGCCAGCAGCCTCAAGGCCGGACAGAGTTACCCCTACAATGAGCAGTTCTTC; CDR3aa: CASSLKAGQSYPYNEQFF
j_gene: TRBJ1-1; v_gene: TRBV10-3; d_gene: NA; abundance: few; CDR3nt: TGTGCCATCCTAACTATGAACACTGAAGCTTTCTTT; CDR3aa: CAILTMNTEAFF
j_gene: TRBJ1-5; v_gene: TRBV12-3/TRBV12-4; d_gene: NA; abundance: many; CDR3nt: TGTGCCAGCAGTTTGAATAGCAATCAGCCCCAGCATTTT; CDR3aa: CASSLNSNQPQHF
j_gene: TRBJ2-1; v_gene: TRBV6-6; d_gene: TRBD1; abundance: NA; CDR3nt: TGTGCCAGCAGTTACCTGGGCAGGGGGCCCGAGCAGTTCTTC; CDR3aa: CASSYLGRGPEQFF
j_gene: TRBJ2-5; v_gene: TRBV7-6; d_gene: TRBD1; abundance: NA; CDR3nt: TGTGCTAGCAGCTTAAACCAGGGGGAGTACCAAGAGACCCAGTACTTC; CDR3aa: CASSLNQGEYQETQYF
j_gene: TRBJ2-1; v_gene: TRBV27; d_gene: NA; abundance: NA; CDR3nt: TGTGCCAGCAGTGCACCCGGGGTGATAGGGGAGCAGTTCTTC; CDR3aa: CASSAPGVIGEQFF
j_gene: TRBJ2-1; v_gene: TRBV2; d_gene: NA; abundance: NA; CDR3nt: TGTGCCAGCAGTGAAAGGTGGACCCCTGAGAATGAGCAGTTCTTC; CDR3aa: CASSERWTPENEQFF
j_gene: TRBJ2-1; v_gene: TRBV6-5; d_gene: NA; abundance: NA; CDR3nt: TGTGCCAGCAGTTACTCGCACAGCCTATCCTACAATGAGCAGTTCTTC; CDR3aa: CASSYSHSLSYNEQFF
j_gene: TRBJ2-5; v_gene: TRBV7-2; d_gene: NA; abundance: many; CDR3nt: TGTGCCAGCAGCTTATATGGCGATCGGGTCGGGGAGACCCAGTACTTC; CDR3aa: CASSLYGDRVGETQYF
j_gene: TRBJ2-1; v_gene: TRBV5-4; d_gene: TRBD2; abundance: NA; CDR3nt: TGTGCCAGCAGCTTGGTGGGGAAGAGCGGGGCGGGGAATGAGCAGTTCTTC; CDR3aa: CASSLVGKSGAGNEQFF
j_gene: TRBJ1-1; v_gene: TRBV6-6; d_gene: NA; abundance: NA; CDR3nt: TGTGCCAGCAGCTTGGGGGAGGAAGGAGTGAACACTGAAGCTTTCTTT; CDR3aa: CASSLGEEGVNTEAFF
j_gene: TRBJ1-4; v_gene: TRBV7-2; d_gene: NA; abundance: few; CDR3nt: TGTGCCAGCAGCTTAGAAATGGGGGGTCCGGGAGAAAAACTGTTTTTT; CDR3aa: CASSLEMGGPGEKLFF
j_gene: TRBJ1-2; v_gene: TRBV27; d_gene: TRBD1; abundance: few; CDR3nt: TGTGCCAGCAGTGACGGACAGGGGGCACGTCGAGGCTACACCTTC; CDR3aa: CASSDGQGARRGYTF
j_gene: TRBJ2-1; v_gene: TRBV4-1; d_gene: TRBD2; abundance: NA; CDR3nt: TGCACCAGCAGCCAAGCGGGGTCCAATGAGCAGTTCTTC; CDR3aa: CTSSQAGSNEQFF
j_gene: TRBJ1-2; v_gene: TRBV27; d_gene: NA; abundance: NA; CDR3nt: TGTGCCAGCAGTTTATTGGCATCGGCTAACTATGGCTACACCTTC; CDR3aa: CASSLLASANYGYTF
j_gene: TRBJ2-5; v_gene: TRBV4-1; d_gene: TRBD1; abundance: NA; CDR3nt: TGCGCCAGCAGCCCCTTTTCGGACAGGGCGGAGACCCAGTACTTC; CDR3aa: CASSPFSDRAETQYF
j_gene: TRBJ1-4; v_gene: TRBV27; d_gene: TRBD1; abundance: NA; CDR3nt: TGTGCCAGCAGTCTCGGGACAGGGTGGGCTAATGAAAAACTGTTTTTT; CDR3aa: CASSLGTGWANEKLFF
j_gene: TRBJ2-1; v_gene: TRBV5-1; d_gene: TRBD1; abundance: NA; CDR3nt: TGCGCCAGCAGCTTGGGACAGGGTATCGATGAGCAGTTCTTC; CDR3aa: CASSLGQGIDEQFF
j_gene: TRBJ1-5; v_gene: TRBV9; d_gene: TRBD1; abundance: NA; CDR3nt: TGTGCCAGCAGCGTGGGGCCGGGACAGGACAATCAGCCCCAGCATTTT; CDR3aa: CASSVGPGQDNQPQHF
j_gene: TRBJ1-1; v_gene: TRBV7-2; d_gene: NA; abundance: few; CDR3nt: TGTGCCAGCAGCCTCTCCGGGCCCAAGGAAGCTTTCTTT; CDR3aa: CASSLSGPKEAFF
j_gene: TRBJ2-7; v_gene: TRBV2; d_gene: NA; abundance: few; CDR3nt: TGTGCCAGCAGTGTCCTCGAAGGGGTCCACGAGCAGTACTTC; CDR3aa: CASSVLEGVHEQYF
j_gene: TRBJ2-3; v_gene: TRBV4-1; d_gene: TRBD1; abundance: few; CDR3nt: TGCGCCAGCAGCCAAGAAGGACAGGGGAGCACAGATACGCAGTATTTT; CDR3aa: CASSQEGQGSTDTQYF
j_gene: TRBJ2-3; v_gene: TRBV6-5; d_gene: NA; abundance: NA; CDR3nt: TGTGCCACTGGGTCGGTGAGCACAGATACGCAGTATTTT; CDR3aa: CATGSVSTDTQYF
j_gene: TRBJ1-2; v_gene: TRBV12-3/TRBV12-4; d_gene: TRBD1; abundance: few; CDR3nt: TGTGCCAGCAGTGAACAGGGGTGGAACTATGGCTACACCTTC; CDR3aa: CASSEQGWNYGYTF
j_gene: TRBJ1-1; v_gene: TRBV7-6; d_gene: NA; abundance: many; CDR3nt: TGTGCCAGCAGCTTAGGGATAAACACTGAAGCTTTCTTT; CDR3aa: CASSLGINTEAFF
j_gene: TRBJ2-7; v_gene: TRBV6-5; d_gene: NA; abundance: few; CDR3nt: TGTGCCAGCAGTTTCAGTGGCCTGGGGATGTACGAGCAGTACTTC; CDR3aa: CASSFSGLGMYEQYF
j_gene: TRBJ2-1; v_gene: TRBV9; d_gene: NA; abundance: NA; CDR3nt: TGTGCCAGCAGCGCCCGAGTGGATGAGCAGTTCTTC; CDR3aa: CASSARVDEQFF
j_gene: TRBJ1-2; v_gene: TRBV4-3; d_gene: NA; abundance: NA; CDR3nt: TGCGCCAGCAGCCAAGATTCCGGGACCGCGGGAGAGGGCTACACCTTC; CDR3aa: CASSQDSGTAGEGYTF
j_gene: TRBJ1-2; v_gene: TRBV4-2; d_gene: NA; abundance: once; CDR3nt: TGTGCCAGCAGCCAAGAGATACAGGGTTACGACGGCTACACCTTC; CDR3aa: CASSQEIQGYDGYTF
j_gene: TRBJ1-5; v_gene: TRBV12-3/TRBV12-4; d_gene: NA; abundance: many; CDR3nt: TGTGCCAGCAGAGCAAAACGGGACATCAATCAGCCCCAGCATTTT; CDR3aa: CASRAKRDINQPQHF
j_gene: TRBJ2-2; v_gene: TRBV27; d_gene: NA; abundance: NA; CDR3nt: TGTGCCAGCAGTTTACTTCTGAACACCGGGGAGCTGTTTTTT; CDR3aa: CASSLLLNTGELFF
j_gene: TRBJ2-2; v_gene: TRBV19; d_gene: NA; abundance: few; CDR3nt: TGTGCCAGTAGCCTCGGACACAAAGGACCCGGGGAGCTGTTTTTT; CDR3aa: CASSLGHKGPGELFF
j_gene: TRBJ1-5; v_gene: TRBV7-6; d_gene: NA; abundance: once; CDR3nt: TGTGCCAGCAGCTTAGGGACGGCCGGACCCCCCCAGCATTTT; CDR3aa: CASSLGTAGPPQHF
j_gene: TRBJ1-5; v_gene: TRBV27; d_gene: NA; abundance: few; CDR3nt: TGTGCCAGCAGTTTAGGGGCCACAGATCAGCCCCAGCATTTT; CDR3aa: CASSLGATDQPQHF